This is a list of T cell receptor beta chains from one sample in a study of regulatory T cells in long-lasting Graves disease. TCRdb reprocessed the multiplex PCR reads with MiXCR, giving one entry per CDR3 protein. Of hundreds of thousands of distinct CDR3 sequences in the sample, roughly 23% are singletons; the top ten hold approximately 15%. Sequencing was performed on peripheral blood mononuclear cells (PBMCs), taken when the disease was refractory, from a patient treated with antithyroid drugs. Receptor source: a female donor with Graves disease. The CDR3 runs from the conserved cysteine through the conserved F or W. A D gene is named only where the DNA matches it firmly. Size tells how often a clone was seen (once, few, many) or the class of an expanded clone, and some rows leave it out.

>TRBV3-1|NA|TRBJ1-1|many
CASALGDSGTEAFF
>TRBV3-1|NA|TRBJ1-2|many
CASSQTDGAGYTF
>TRBV6-1|TRBD2|TRBJ2-5|NA
CASKAGDRETQYF
>TRBV15|TRBD1|TRBJ1-1|NA
CATSNCRDRGEAFF
>TRBV5-6|TRBD1|TRBJ1-4|few
CASSLGTGGLNEKLFF
>TRBV12-3/TRBV12-4|NA|TRBJ2-7|NA
CASSQEAGLIYSYEQYF
>TRBV19|TRBD2|TRBJ2-1|once
CASFSGGYNEQFF
>TRBV12-5|TRBD2|TRBJ2-1|few
CASGQLAGGHNEQFF
>TRBV30|NA|TRBJ1-3|NA
CAWSRGNTIYF
>TRBV7-9|NA|NA|NA
CASSLELGNEQFF
>TRBV24-1|NA|TRBJ1-1|few
CATSDSRNTMEAFF
>TRBV4-1|NA|TRBJ1-1|few
CASSQDGGRTIF
>TRBV7-2|TRBD2|TRBJ2-5|many
CASSRRLADQETQYF
>TRBV3-1|NA|TRBJ2-3|few
CASSEDALLTDTQYF
>TRBV28|TRBD1|TRBJ2-7|many
CASSPSGQGAGEQYF